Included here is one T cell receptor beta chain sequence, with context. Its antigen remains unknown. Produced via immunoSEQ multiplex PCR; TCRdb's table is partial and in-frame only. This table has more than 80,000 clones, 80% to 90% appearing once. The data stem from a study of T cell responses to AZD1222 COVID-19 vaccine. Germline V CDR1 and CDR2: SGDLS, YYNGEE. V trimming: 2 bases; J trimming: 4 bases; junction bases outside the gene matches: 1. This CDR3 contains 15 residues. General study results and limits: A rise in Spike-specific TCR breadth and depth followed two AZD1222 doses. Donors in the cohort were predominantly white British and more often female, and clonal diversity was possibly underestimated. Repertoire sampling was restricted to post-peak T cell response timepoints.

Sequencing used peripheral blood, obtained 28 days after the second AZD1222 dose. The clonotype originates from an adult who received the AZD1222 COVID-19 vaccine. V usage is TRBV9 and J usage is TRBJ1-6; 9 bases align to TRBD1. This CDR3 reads CASSVGTGYNSPLHF. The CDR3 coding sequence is TGTGCCAGCAGCGTGGGGACAGGGTATAATTCACCCCTCCACTTT.